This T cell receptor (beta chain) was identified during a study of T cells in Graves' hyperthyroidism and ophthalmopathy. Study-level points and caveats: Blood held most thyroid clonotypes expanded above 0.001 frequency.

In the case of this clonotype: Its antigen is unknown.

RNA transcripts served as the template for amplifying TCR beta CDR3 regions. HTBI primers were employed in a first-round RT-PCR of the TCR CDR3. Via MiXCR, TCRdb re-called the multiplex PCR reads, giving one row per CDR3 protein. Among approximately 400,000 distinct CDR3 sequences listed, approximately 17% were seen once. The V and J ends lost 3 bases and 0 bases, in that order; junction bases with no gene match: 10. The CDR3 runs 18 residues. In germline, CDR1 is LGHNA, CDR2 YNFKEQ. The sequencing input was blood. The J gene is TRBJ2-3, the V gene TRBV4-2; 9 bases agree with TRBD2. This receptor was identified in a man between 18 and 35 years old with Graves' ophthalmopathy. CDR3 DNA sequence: TGTGCCAGCAGCCACGATGCTGCTGCGGGGGGGAGCACAGATACGCAGTATTTT. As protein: CASSHDAAAGGSTDTQYF.